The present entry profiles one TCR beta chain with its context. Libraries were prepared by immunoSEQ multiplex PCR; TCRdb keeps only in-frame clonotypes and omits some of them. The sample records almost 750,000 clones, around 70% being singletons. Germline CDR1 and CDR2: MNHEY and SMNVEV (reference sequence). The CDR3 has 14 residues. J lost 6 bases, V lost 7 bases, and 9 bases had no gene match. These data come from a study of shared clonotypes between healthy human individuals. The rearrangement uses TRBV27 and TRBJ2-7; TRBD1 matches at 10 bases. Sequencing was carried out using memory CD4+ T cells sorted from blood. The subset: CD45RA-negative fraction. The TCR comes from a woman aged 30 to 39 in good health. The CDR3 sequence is CASKKTGTGAEQYF. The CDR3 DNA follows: TGTGCCAGCAAGAAAACCGGGACAGGGGCCGAGCAGTACTTC.